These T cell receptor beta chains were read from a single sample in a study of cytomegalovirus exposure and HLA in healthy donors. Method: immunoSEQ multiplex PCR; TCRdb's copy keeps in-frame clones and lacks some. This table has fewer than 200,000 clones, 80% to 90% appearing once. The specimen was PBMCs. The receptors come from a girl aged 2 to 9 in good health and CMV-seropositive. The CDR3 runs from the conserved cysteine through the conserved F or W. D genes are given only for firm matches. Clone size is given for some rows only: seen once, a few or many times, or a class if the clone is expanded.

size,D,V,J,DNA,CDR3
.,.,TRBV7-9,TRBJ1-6,TGTGCCAGCAGCTTAGACGTAGGAGATTCACCCCTCCACTTT,CASSLDVGDSPLHF
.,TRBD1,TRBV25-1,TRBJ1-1,TGTGCCAGCAGCACAGGGGGCTGTGAAGCTTTCTTT,CASSTGGCEAFF
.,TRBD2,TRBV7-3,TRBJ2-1,TGTGCCAGCAGCCCCGGACTAGCGGGAGCTAGTGAGCAGTTCTTC,CASSPGLAGASEQFF
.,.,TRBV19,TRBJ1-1,TGTGCCAGTAGCCTTAAAGTAGGGAGCACTGAAGCTTTCTTT,CASSLKVGSTEAFF
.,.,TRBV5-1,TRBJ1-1,TGCGCCAGCAGCAAGGAACAGGGAATGAACACTGAAGCTTTCTTT,CASSKEQGMNTEAFF
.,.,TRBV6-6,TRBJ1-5,TGTGCCAGCAGTTCCTCGGTTGGTTCGGGGGGGCAGCCCCAGCATTTT,CASSSSVGSGGQPQHF
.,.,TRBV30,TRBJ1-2,TGTGCCTGGAGTGTCAGTGATGGCTACACCTTC,CAWSVSDGYTF
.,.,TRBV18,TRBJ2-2,TGTGCCAGCTCACCAGTCGGACAGACCGGGGAGCTGTTTTTT,CASSPVGQTGELFF
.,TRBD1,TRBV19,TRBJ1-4,TGTGCCAGTACCGGGCCCAGGGGACAGGGCCCTCTTCTGTTTTTT,CASTGPRGQGPLLFF
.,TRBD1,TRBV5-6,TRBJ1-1,TGTGCCAGCAACCTACAGGGGGCTAGGACTGAAGCTTTCTTT,CASNLQGARTEAFF
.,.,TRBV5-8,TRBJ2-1,TGTGCCAGCAGCTTGGTGAAGCGGGTTCCCTACAATGAGCAGTTCTTC,CASSLVKRVPYNEQFF
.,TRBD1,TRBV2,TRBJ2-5,TGTGCCAGCAGGATCTACTACAGACTAAGGACAGGGAGGGAGACCCAGTACTTC,CASRIYYRLRTGRETQYF
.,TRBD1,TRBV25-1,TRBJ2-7,TGTGCCAGCAGTGAATTATATGAGGGGGCCCTCGAGTACGAGCAGTACTTC,CASSELYEGALEYEQYF
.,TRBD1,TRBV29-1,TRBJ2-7,TGCAGCGTTGAAGATGGGACAGGGTTCTCCTACGAGCAGTACTTC,CSVEDGTGFSYEQYF
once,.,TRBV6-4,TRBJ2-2,TGTGCCAGCAGTGTTAGCGGCACGAACACCGGGGAGCTGTTTTTT,CASSVSGTNTGELFF
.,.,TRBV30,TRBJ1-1,TGTGCCTGGGGCACAGGGTTTATGCGGTACACTGAAGCTTTCTTT,CAWGTGFMRYTEAFF
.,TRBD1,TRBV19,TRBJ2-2,TGTGCCAGTACCATGGGACAGGGAAGTACCGGGGAGCTGTTTTTT,CASTMGQGSTGELFF
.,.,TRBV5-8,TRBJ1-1,TGTGCCAGCAGCTTGACAGCTATGAACACTGAAGCTTTCTTT,CASSLTAMNTEAFF
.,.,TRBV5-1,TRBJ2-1,TGCGCCAGCAGCGTGGGGCAAGCCTACAATGAGCAGTTCTTC,CASSVGQAYNEQFF
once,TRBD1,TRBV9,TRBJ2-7,TGTGCCAGCAGCCCCGGGACAGGCTACGAGCAGTACTTC,CASSPGTGYEQYF
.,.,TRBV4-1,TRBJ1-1,TGCGCCAGCAGCCTAGGGGGGGTTGAAGCTTTCTTT,CASSLGGVEAFF
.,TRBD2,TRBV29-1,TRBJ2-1,TGCAGCGTGGACCCTGGGACTAGCGGGAGCACTTACAATGAGCAGTTCTTC,CSVDPGTSGSTYNEQFF
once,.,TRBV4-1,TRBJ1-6,TGCGCCAGCAGCCAAGTGGGGCAGCGTAATTCACCCCTCCACTTT,CASSQVGQRNSPLHF
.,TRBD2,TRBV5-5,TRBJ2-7,TGTGCCAGCAGCTTCACCCGGGGGGGATACGAGCAGTACTTC,CASSFTRGGYEQYF
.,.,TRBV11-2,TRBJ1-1,TGTGCCAGCAGCTTTTCCGGTGGGAACACTGAAGCTTTCTTT,CASSFSGGNTEAFF
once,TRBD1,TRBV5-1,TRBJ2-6,TGCGCCAGCAGCGCAACGACAGGGTTTTTGTCTGGGGCCAACGTCCTGACTTTC,CASSATTGFLSGANVLTF
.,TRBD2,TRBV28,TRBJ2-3,TGTGCCAGCAGTTTAGAAGCGGGAGGAGGAACGCAGTATTTT,CASSLEAGGGTQYF
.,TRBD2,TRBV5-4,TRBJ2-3,TGTGCCAGCAGCTTGGGGCAGGGAGCGGGGTCTAGCACAGATACGCAGTATTTT,CASSLGQGAGSSTDTQYF
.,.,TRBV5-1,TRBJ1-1,TGCGCCAGCAGCCCGCTCGACAACATGAACACTGAAGCTTTCTTT,CASSPLDNMNTEAFF
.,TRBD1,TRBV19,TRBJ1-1,TGTGCCAGTAGTATAGGGAGGGACAGGCATGACAATGAAGCTTTCTTT,CASSIGRDRHDNEAFF
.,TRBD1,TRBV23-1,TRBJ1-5,TGCGCCAGCACTCATCGCGCGGACAGGGCCCAGGATAGCAATCAGCCCCAGCATTTT,CASTHRADRAQDSNQPQHF
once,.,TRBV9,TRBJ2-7,TGTGCCAGCAGCGAGGGGGGGGACACGACATCCTACGAGCAGTACTTC,CASSEGGDTTSYEQYF
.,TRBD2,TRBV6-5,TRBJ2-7,TGTGCCAGCAGTTACTCTGAACTAGCGGGGCTCTACGAGCAGTACTTC,CASSYSELAGLYEQYF
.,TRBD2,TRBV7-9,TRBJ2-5,TGTGCCAGCAGCTTACGCATCATGGGGGAGGGGTGGGAAGAGACCCAGTACTTC,CASSLRIMGEGWEETQYF
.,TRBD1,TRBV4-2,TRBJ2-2,TGTGCCAGCAGCCAAGGGGACAGGGAAAAGGGCGGGGAGCTGTTTTTT,CASSQGDREKGGELFF
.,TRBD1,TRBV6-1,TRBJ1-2,TGTGCCAGCTCCTTACAGGGGTCCCATGGCTACACCTTC,CASSLQGSHGYTF
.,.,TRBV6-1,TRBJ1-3,TGTGCCAGCAGTGATAGAGTTTTCTCTGGAAACACCATATATTTT,CASSDRVFSGNTIYF
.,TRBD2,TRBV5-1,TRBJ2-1,TGCGCCAGCAGCGCAGGACTAGCGGGAGGACTTGAGCAGTTCTTC,CASSAGLAGGLEQFF
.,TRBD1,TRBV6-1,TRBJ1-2,TGTGCCAGCAGTGACCTCGACAGGGGGCTTGGTGGCTACACCTTC,CASSDLDRGLGGYTF
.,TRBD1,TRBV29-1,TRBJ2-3,TGCAGCGTTGATGGGACAGGGTCTAGCACAGATACGCAGTATTTT,CSVDGTGSSTDTQYF
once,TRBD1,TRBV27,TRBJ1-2,TGTGCCAGCAGTCCCGACAGGGCCCTGGGCTACACCTTC,CASSPDRALGYTF
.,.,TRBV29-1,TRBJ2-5,TGCAGCGGCTGCGTCGGAGGCCAAGAGACCCAGTACTTC,CSGCVGGQETQYF
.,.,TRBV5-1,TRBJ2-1,TGCGCCAGCAGCTTTGGACAGCCCGGGGATGAGCAGTTCTTC,CASSFGQPGDEQFF
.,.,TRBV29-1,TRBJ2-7,TGCAGCGTTGAAGACCTAGGTACTGGAGAGCAGTACTTC,CSVEDLGTGEQYF
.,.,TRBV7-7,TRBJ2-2,TGTGCTAGCAGCTTAATGAGTAGCACCGGGGAGCTGTTTTTT,CASSLMSSTGELFF
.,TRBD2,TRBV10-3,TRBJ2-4,TGTGCCATCAGTGCGGGAGGGGGAACGAACATTCAGTACTTC,CAISAGGGTNIQYF
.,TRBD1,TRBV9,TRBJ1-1,TGTGCCAGACCTCGACAGGGTAACACTGAAGCTTTCTTT,CARPRQGNTEAFF
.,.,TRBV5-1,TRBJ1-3,TGCGCCAGCAGCTTAAATACAGGGAGCGGAGGAAACACCATATATTTT,CASSLNTGSGGNTIYF
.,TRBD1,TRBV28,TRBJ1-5,TGTGCCAGCAGTCGCCGGGACAGGGGAAATCAGCCCCAGCATTTT,CASSRRDRGNQPQHF
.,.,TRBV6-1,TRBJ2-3,TGTGCCAGCAGTGACCCTTTAGCTCCCCGCTGGGATACGCAGTATTTT,CASSDPLAPRWDTQYF
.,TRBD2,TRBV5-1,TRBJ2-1,TGCGCCAGCAGCTTGGGACTAGCGGTCTCCCTCGGGGATGAGCAGTTCTTC,CASSLGLAVSLGDEQFF
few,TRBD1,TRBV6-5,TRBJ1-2,TGTGCCAGCTCCGGAGATTTCACAGGGGGAGGCTACACCTTC,CASSGDFTGGGYTF
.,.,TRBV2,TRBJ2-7,TGTGCCAGCAGTGTGATTAGCGGAACCTACGAGCAGTACTTC,CASSVISGTYEQYF